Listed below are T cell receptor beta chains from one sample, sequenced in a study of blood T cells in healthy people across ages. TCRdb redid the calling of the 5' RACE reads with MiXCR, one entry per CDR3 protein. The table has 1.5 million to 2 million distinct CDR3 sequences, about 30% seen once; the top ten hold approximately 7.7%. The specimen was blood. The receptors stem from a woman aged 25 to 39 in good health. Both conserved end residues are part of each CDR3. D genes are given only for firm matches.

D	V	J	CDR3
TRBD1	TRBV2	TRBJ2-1	CASKGTVNEQFF
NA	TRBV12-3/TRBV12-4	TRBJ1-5	CASNLGQSYSNQPQHF
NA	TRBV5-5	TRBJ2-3	CASSLDQRRTDTQYF
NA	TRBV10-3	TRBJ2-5	CAISVQGEWETQYF
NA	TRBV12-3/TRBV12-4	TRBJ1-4	CASRSTANEKLFF
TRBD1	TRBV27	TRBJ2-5	CASRRQGRQETQYF
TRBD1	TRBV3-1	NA	CARSRRGGLREQYF
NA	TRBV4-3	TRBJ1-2	CASSQETGRRVFGYTF
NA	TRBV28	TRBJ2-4	CASSGTPFQEQYF
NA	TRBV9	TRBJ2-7	CASSSRGRGYDEQYF
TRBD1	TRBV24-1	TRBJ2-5	CATSGPGQVPQETQYF
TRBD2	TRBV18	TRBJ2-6	CASSPPIGLAISSGANVLTF
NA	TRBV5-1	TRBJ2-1	CASSLSPQGMEQFF
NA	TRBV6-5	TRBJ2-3	CASSFLGGQADTQYF
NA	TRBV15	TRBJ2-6	CATSRRTSGANVLTF
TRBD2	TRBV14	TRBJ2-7	CASSQASGTSAYEQYF
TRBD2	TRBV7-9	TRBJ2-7	CASSWGGMAYEQYF
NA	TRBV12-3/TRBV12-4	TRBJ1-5	CASSPRGTDSNQPQHF
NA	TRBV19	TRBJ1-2	CASSIDLGSSNGYTF
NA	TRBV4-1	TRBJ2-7	CASSQEGEGRYSYEQYF
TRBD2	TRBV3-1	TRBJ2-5	CARSPTLGGPDQETQYF
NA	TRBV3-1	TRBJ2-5	CASSQDRRRGLTQYF
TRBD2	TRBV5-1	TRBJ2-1	CASGAGPTYNEQFF
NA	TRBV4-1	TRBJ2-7	CASSQGGRDGAYEQYF
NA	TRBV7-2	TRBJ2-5	CASSMGLDEQYF
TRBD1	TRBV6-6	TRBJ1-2	CTSSYGTGDYGYTF
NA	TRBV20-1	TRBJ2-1	CSARDDLWDSSEQFF
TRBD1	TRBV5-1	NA	CASSSTGEYEQYF
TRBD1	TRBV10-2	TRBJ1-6	CASSDLGQGNSPLHF
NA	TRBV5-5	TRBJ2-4	CASSLGGSQENIQYF
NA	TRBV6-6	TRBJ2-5	CASSYQSGAPQETQYF
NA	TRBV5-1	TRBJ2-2	CASSLDGQGTGELFF
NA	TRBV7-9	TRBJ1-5	CASSVSTDQPQHF
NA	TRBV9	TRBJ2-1	CASSVYDGSSYNEQFF
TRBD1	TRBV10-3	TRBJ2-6	CATAPGTGGGGANVLTF
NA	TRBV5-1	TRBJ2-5	CASRLAETQYF
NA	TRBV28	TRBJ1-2	CASSKRTDGYTF
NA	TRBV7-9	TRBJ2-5	CASSAQGKETQYF
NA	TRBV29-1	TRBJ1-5	CSGARDGGPQHF
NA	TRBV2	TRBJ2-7	CASSRSYLSSYEQYF
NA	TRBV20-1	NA	CSAATVDLSYEQYF
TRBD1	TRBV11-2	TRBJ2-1	CASSLGRRTGSLWDEQFF
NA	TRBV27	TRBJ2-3	CASSFGGPQDTQYF
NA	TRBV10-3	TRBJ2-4	CAISEWDPGTQYF
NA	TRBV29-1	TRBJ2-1	CSVDRPGNEQFF
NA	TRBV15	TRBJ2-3	CATSRLAGDTQYF
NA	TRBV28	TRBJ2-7	CASSSGRENEQYF
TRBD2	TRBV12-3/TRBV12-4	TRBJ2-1	CASSFGGAGDEQFF
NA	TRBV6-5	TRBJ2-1	CASSYREYNEQFF
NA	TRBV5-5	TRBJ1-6	CASSFRPDSPLHF
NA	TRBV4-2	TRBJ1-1	CASSQVPTEAFF
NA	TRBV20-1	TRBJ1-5	CSARKPVNSNQPQHF
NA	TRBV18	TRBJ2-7	CASSPAGLGISYEQYF
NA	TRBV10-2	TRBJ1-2	CASSDSLNGYTF
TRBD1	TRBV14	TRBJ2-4	CASSRTGTENIQYF
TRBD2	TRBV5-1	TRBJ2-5	CASSYLRASGRRPGETQYF
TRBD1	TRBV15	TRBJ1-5	CATSRKGGEGTVNQPQHF
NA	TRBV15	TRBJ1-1	CATSSERVVGTEAFF
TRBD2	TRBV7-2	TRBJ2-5	CASSSGLVGGEQYF
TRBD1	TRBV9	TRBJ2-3	CVSSEGASVRTDTQYF